The T cell receptor (beta chain) described here comes from a study of beta chain features in type 1 diabetes (dated by TCRdb to the late 2010s). In the study overall: Mean age, gender distribution, total cell number and subset yield were not different between patients and healthy donors. The study compared TCRB repertoires of sorted circulating CD4+ T cell subsets between recently diagnosed type 1 diabetes patients and matched healthy donors. A total of just under 110,000,000 sorted cells were examined across all samples, and RNA yield correlated strongly with the number of cells per subset. Naive and central memory subsets were obtained from all 30 or so donors, but regulatory and stem cell-like memory subsets were isolated from only 8 patients and roughly 8 healthy donors. Here is what the overall study found, with its caveats: At VDJ recombination sites, patients with type 1 diabetes made fewer insertions and deleted more nucleotides, a pattern implying thymic rearrangement abnormalities. The naive, central memory and regulatory TCRB repertoires appeared to resemble one another more closely among patients than among healthy donors. Because cDNA rather than genomic DNA was sequenced, highly expressing activated cells could have been over-represented, although no difference in activation and CD3 levels was found between groups. PCR may preferentially amplify shorter templates, but because patient and control samples were amplified and corrected together, any resulting skew would affect both groups equally. A moderate but significant shortening of TCRB CDR3 length was observed in type 1 diabetes patients in all four CD4+ subsets. Only small numbers of individuals were included in the HLA sub-analyses, which left unresolved whether HLA type had any influence on TCRB rearrangement.

From each donor, a single peripheral blood sample of around 120 mL on average was drawn into heparinised tubes. A BD FACSAria II and a panel including CD45RO, CCR7, CD25, CD127, CD95 and CD27 were used to sort naive, central memory, regulatory and stem cell-like memory CD4+ T cells. Purity was above 98% for every sorted population. PBMCs were isolated immediately by Lymphoprep density gradient centrifugation and stained directly without culture. To minimize batch effects, samples were stained and sorted in pairs, one healthy donor with one patient per experiment. This clone came up a few times. Its recognized antigen is unknown. Per-base qualities were not stored, and no clone one base away is much larger. Between the V and J ends, shortened by 1 base and 0 bases respectively, the junction contains 9 bases. Reading the germline V gene gives CDR1 LGHNA and CDR2 YSLEER. From the cysteine up to the phenylalanine, the CDR3 has a length of 15 residues. Here the CDR3 DNA is all that survives: 45 bases in frame from base 1.

All of the isolated RNA was reverse transcribed with the High Capacity cDNA Reverse Transcription Kit, so expressed TCRB transcripts were sequenced. For stem cell-like memory T cell samples, survey-depth immunoSEQ sequencing was used, averaging about 930,000 total reads per sample. Sorted cells were lysed in RLT buffer and RNA was extracted with DNase-treated RNeasy Micro or Mini kits, depending on cell number. To prevent cross-contamination, every cell subset was processed on its own, while patient and healthy donor samples were processed together. TCRB sequences were amplified from cDNA with the immunoSEQ multiplex PCR, producing 87-bp fragments spanning the CDR3 region. Sequencing of the amplicons was done on the Illumina HiSeq platform. Per the original workflow: PCR bias was corrected computationally using synthetic template baselines, and reads within Hamming distance 2 were collapsed, with unmergeable singletons discarded. Reads were aligned to IMGT to assign V, D and J genes, CDR3 length, and insertions or deletions at six rearrangement sites. Clonotype counts were normalized to sorted cell number within each subset before computing true diversity and Gini coefficients with the tcR R package. The overlap coefficient, calculated on TCRB nucleotide sequences, was used to measure repertoire sharing. The table was pulled from immuneACCESS by TCRdb, which kept in-frame rearrangements only. Such tables lose some clones; where checked, under half of the loss comes from unresolved V genes, and the rest has no known cause. From that table come the V and J calls and clone size; the DNA was used to work out D and trimming. Across this sample there are some 47,000 clones, with roughly 48% seen only once. The ten largest clones take up around 0.13% of the sample.

The chain was built from TRBV4-3 and TRBJ1-2, with the D gene call left open. This clonotype was sampled from a man in his thirties or forties with type 1 diabetes. The sample consisted of stem cell memory CD4+ T cells from blood. In light of the paper, this sample's cell subset or site label describes: stem cell-like memory CD4+ T cells. The DNA sequence is as follows: TGCGCCAGCAGCCAAGGTTACTTAGCTAACTATGGCTACACCTTC. Translated, it reads CASSQGYLANYGYTF.